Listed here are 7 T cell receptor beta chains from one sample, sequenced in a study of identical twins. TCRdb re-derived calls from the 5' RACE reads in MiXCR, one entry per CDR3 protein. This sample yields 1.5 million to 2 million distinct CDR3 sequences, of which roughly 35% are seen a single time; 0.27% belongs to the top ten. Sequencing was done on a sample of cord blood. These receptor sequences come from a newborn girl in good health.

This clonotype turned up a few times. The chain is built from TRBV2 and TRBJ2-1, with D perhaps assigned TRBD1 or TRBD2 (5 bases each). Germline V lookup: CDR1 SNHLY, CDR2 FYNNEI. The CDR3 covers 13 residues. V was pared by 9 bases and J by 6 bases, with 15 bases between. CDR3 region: CASTGDGSNEQFF. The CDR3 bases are TGTGCCAGTACTGGGGACGGTAGCAATGAGCAGTTCTTC. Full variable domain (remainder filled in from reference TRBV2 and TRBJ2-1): EPEVTQTPSHQVTQMGQEVILRCVPISNHLYFYWYRQILGQKVEFLVSFYNNEISEKSEIFDDQFSVERPDGSNFTLKIRSTKLEDSAMYFCASTGDGSNEQFFGPGTRLTVL.

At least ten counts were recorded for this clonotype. CDR3: CASSWGSTYEQYF. For the CDR3, the DNA is TGCGCCAGCAGCTGGGGTTCAACCTACGAGCAGTACTTC. This chain joins TRBV5-1 and TRBJ2-7; no firm D call. Germline V gives CDR1 SGHRS, CDR2 YFSETQ. The V end lost 3 bases, the J end lost 2 bases, and 9 bases lay between the germline ends. The CDR3 length is 13 residues.

The CDR3 DNA follows: TGTGCCAGCAGCTTACGGACAGGGGGCAGGGGCTATGGCTACACCTTC. Protein sequence: CASSLRTGGRGYGYTF. The chain uses TRBV11-2 and TRBJ1-2, with 11 bases identical to TRBD1. CDR3 size: 16 residues. The germline V gene has CDR1 SGHAT and CDR2 FQNNGV. V lost 2 bases, J lost 4 bases, and 6 bases stayed unmatched. The full variable domain, its missing parts supplied by reference TRBV11-2 and TRBJ1-2, is EAGVAQSPRYKIIEKRQSVAFWCNPISGHATLYWYQQILGQGPKLLIQFQNNGVVDDSQLPKDRFSAERLKGVDSTLKIQPAKLEDSAVYLCASSLRTGGRGYGYTFGSGTRLTVV.

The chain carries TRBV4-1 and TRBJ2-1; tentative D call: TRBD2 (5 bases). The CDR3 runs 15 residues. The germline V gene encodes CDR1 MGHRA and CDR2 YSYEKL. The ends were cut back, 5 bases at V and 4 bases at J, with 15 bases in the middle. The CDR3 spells CASSTTNFRYNEQFF. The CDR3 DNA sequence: TGCGCCAGCAGCACGACTAATTTTCGGTACAATGAGCAGTTCTTC.

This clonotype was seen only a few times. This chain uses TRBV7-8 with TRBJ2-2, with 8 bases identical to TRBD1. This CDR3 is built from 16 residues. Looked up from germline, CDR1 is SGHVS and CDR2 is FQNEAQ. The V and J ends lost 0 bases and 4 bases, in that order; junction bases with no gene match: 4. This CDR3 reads CASSLAQGALTGELFF. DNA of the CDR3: TGTGCCAGCAGCTTAGCGCAGGGGGCTCTCACCGGGGAGCTGTTTTTT.

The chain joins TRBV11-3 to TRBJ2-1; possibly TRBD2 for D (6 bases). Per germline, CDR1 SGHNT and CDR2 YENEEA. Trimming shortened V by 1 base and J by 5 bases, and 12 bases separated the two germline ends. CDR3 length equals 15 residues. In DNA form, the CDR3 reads TGTGCCAGCAGCTTAGGGGGCCCGGGGGACAATGAGCAGTTCTTC. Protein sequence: CASSLGGPGDNEQFF.

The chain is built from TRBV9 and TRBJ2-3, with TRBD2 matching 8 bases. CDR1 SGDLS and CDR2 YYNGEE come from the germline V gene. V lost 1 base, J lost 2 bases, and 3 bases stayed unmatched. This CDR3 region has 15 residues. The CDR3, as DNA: TGTGCCAGCAGCGTACGGGGGGGCGACACAGATACGCAGTATTTT. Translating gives CASSVRGGDTDTQYF. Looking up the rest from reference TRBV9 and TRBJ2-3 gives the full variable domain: DSGVTQTPKHLITATGQRVTLRCSPRSGDLSVYWYQQSLDQGLQFLIQYYNGEERAKGNILERFSAQQFPDLHSELNLSSLELGDSALYFCASSVRGGDTDTQYFGPGTRLTVL.